This TCR beta chain was observed in a study of naive and memory T cell subsets. Study findings and constraints: No ground truth validated the naive and memory repertoire findings.

The beta constant-region primer was an equimolar mix of two oligonucleotides covering TRBC1 and TRBC2. Ligation attached a single-stranded oligonucleotide with a 12-nucleotide UMI and the SP2 primer to the cDNA 3' end. TCRdb re-called the UMI-ligation and nested PCR reads with MiXCR, one entry per CDR3 protein. The table shows 140,000 to 150,000 distinct CDR3 sequences, with approximately 15% occurring only once. This clonotype was picked up a small number of times. The antigen is unknown. The germline V and J ends were trimmed by 6 bases and 2 bases, with 16 bases remaining between them. Germline V gene lookup returns CDR1 MNHEY and CDR2 SMNVEV (reference sequence). The CDR3 length is 16 residues.

The chain recombines TRBV27 with TRBJ2-2; D may be TRBD1 (6 bases). The material sequenced was naive CD4+ T cells from blood. The source is a human donor in good health. For the CDR3, the DNA is TGTGCCAGCAGACGGAGCGGACAGCTAAACACCGGGGAGCTGTTTTTT. It specifies CASRRSGQLNTGELFF.